A selection of T cell receptor beta chains follows, all from one sample in a study of blood T cell repertoires in COVID-19. Clones were sequenced by immunoSEQ multiplex PCR, and TCRdb holds only the in-frame ones, with some missing. This sample has fewer than 200,000 clones, with 84% found just once. Specimen: peripheral blood. The source of these receptors is a woman at least 80 years old with COVID-19, enrolled during active disease. Both conserved end residues are trimmed from each CDR3.

TRBV27,ASSWDRASGGYT
TRBV7-2,ASSSTSGPYEQY
TRBV19,ASSTTGKGPGEAF
TRBV5-8,ASSTAQGRYYEQY
TRBV14,ASSQATDTQY
TRBV19,ASSIGQGSNQPQH
TRBV6-1,ASSETGPTPQH
TRBV7-9,ASSYQGAGEKLF
TRBV11-2,ASRLRVLDAGERTQY
TRBV6-5,ASIYPYRGRTGELF
TRBV13,ASNPDRNTGELF
TRBV7-2,ASSLVGQMGYT
TRBV7-2,ASSLGQNNEQF
TRBV30,AWSATTLLPFNEQY
TRBV7-3,ASSEQGVGTEAF
TRBV7-2,ASSLRRESYNEQF
TRBV10-3,AIRDRVGVTDTQY
TRBV6-6,ASSPGPGELF
TRBV2,ASSDRGQETQY
TRBV4-1,ASSQDPGGTYEQY
TRBV24-1,ATSDQSGQYQETQY
TRBV2,ASSEDRQASNYGYT
TRBV7-2,ASSHNSGQGDNEQF
TRBV3-1/TRBV3-2,ASSQGRGRGQPQH
TRBV9,ASSVALDSFTDTQY
TRBV28,ASSFLGAASGTQETQY
TRBV28,ASTPGGKVYEQY
TRBV25-1,ASSEYKGYTEAF
TRBV24-1,ATSDSGLARRWEQF
TRBV5-1,ASSFVLAGGPHEQY
TRBV7-6,ASSLVALAADTQY
TRBV29-1,SPTIGGRETQY
TRBV25-1,ASGDREVEKLF
TRBV5-4,ASSSSGTYGYT
TRBV28,ASPPAGTGFTYEQY
TRBV7-3,ASSVAGSDTQY
TRBV6-6,ASSTGLAGVRNEQY
TRBV9,ASSVVNTDTQY
TRBV25-1,ASSPSGTGPYGYT
TRBV4-3,ASSQDASGAPGNTIY
TRBV19,ASSGQGTDTQY
TRBV7-8,ASSLSRYQTYEQY
TRBV2,ASSVQGNEKLF
TRBV10-3,AISQTGSLETQY
TRBV29-1,SVATGEYYEQY
TRBV19,ASRSTFNSPLH
TRBV18,ASSPTVGLGISYEQY
TRBV11-2,ASSFPWRVRGNSPLH